This entry features one TCR beta chain sequence. This sample stems from a study of blood T cell repertoires in COVID-19. Study overall: In each case, the material was cDNA or gDNA derived from T cells, B-cell-depleted T cells, or PBMCs.

Looked up from germline, CDR1 is LGHNA and CDR2 is YNFKEQ. The CDR3 is made up of 14 amino acids. Trimming took off 3 bases at V and 6 bases at J, with 11 bases between the two ends. Per the authors' pipeline: For nucleated cells, counts were estimated from reference gene primer amplification. The data were produced by immunoSEQ multiplex PCR, yet TCRdb's version contains in-frame clones alone and is incomplete. The D gene and trimming were derived from the DNA, and the V and J assignments and clone size from that table. The sample lists some 80,000 clones; less than 85% were seen once. The sequenced sample was peripheral blood. The chain couples TRBV4-2 to TRBJ2-2, with TRBD2 as a possible D gene (5 bases). This TCR derives from a woman aged 80 or older with active or convalescent COVID-19. The CDR3 loop reads CASSQGRGAGELFF. The CDR3 DNA reads as TGTGCCAGCAGCCAGGGCCGGGGAGCCGGGGAGCTGTTTTTT.